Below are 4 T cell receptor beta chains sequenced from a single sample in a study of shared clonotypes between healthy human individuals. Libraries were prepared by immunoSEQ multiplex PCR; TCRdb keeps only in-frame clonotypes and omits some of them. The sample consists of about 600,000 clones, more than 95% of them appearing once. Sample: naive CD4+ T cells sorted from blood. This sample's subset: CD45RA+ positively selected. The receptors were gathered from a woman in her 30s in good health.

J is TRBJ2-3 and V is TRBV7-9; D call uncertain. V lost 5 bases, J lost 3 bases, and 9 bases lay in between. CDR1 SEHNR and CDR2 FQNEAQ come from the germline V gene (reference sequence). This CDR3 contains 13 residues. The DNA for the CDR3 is TGTGCCAGCAGCGCGATCGGGACAGATACGCAGTATTTT. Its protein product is CASSAIGTDTQYF.

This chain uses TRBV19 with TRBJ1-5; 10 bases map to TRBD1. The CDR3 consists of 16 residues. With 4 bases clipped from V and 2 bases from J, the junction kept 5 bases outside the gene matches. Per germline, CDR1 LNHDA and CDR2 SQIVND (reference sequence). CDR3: CASSTTGTGGNQPQHF. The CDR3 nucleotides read TGTGCCAGTAGTACGACCGGGACAGGGGGCAATCAGCCCCAGCATTTT.

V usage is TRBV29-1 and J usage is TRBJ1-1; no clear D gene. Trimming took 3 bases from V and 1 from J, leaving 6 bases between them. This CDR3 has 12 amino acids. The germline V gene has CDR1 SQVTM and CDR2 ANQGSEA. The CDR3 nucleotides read TGCAGCGTTGATGGCGGGAACACTGAAGCTTTCTTT. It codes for CSVDGGNTEAFF. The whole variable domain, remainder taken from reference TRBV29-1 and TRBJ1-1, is SAVISQKPSRDICQRGTSLTIQCQVDSQVTMMFWYRQQPGQSLTLIATANQGSEATYESGFVIDKFPISRPNLTFSTLTVSNMSPEDSSIYLCSVDGGNTEAFFGQGTRLTVV.

The CDR3 protein is CAISQGFDNEQFF. The CDR3 DNA reads as TGTGCCATCAGTCAAGGTTTTGATAATGAGCAGTTCTTC. The rearrangement links TRBV10-3 to TRBJ2-1; unclear D gene. Germline lookup yields CDR1 ENHRY and CDR2 SYGVKD. Trimming took 5 bases from V and 7 from J, leaving 12 bases between them. This CDR3 region has 13 residues.